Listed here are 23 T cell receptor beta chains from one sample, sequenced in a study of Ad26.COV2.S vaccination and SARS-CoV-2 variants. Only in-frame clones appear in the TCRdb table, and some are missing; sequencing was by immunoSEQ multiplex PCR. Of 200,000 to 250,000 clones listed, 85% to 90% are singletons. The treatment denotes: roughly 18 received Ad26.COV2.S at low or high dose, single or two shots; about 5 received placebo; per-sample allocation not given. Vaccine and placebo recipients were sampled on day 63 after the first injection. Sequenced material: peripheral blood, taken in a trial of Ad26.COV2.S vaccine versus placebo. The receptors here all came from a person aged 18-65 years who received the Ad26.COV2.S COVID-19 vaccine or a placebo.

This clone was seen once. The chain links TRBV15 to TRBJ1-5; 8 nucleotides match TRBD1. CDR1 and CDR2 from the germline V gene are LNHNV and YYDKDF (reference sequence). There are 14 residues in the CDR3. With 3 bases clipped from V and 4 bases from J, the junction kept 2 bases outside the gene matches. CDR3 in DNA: TGTGCCACCAGCAGTACAGGGGGGAATCAGCCCCAGCATTTT. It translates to CATSSTGGNQPQHF.

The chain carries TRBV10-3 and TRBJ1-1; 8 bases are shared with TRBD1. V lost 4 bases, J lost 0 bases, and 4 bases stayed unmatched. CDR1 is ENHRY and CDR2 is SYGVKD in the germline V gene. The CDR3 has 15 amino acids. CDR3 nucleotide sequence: TGTGCCATCAGTGGACAGACAGGGGTGAACACTGAAGCTTTCTTT. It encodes CAISGQTGVNTEAFF.

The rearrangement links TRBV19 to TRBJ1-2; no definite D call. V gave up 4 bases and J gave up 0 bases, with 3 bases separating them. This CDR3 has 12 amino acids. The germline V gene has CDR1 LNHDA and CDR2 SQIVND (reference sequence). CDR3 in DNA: TGTGCCAGTAGTAGAGCTAACTATGGCTACACCTTC. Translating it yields CASSRANYGYTF.

The CDR3 loop reads CATSDNTPQQGGSTDTQYF. DNA of the CDR3: TGTGCCACCAGTGATAATACACCCCAACAGGGGGGAAGCACAGATACGCAGTATTTT. V usage is TRBV24-1 and J usage is TRBJ2-3, with TRBD1 identical over 8 bases. CDR3 length: 19 residues. Germline V gene lookup returns CDR1 KGHDR and CDR2 SFDVKD. V was pared by 3 bases and J by 0 bases, with 13 bases of the junction left unmatched.

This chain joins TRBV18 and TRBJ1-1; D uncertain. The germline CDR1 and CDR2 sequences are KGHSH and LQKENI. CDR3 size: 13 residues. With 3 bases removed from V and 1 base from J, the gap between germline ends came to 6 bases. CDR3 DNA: TGTGCCAGCTCACCGCCTCAGAACACTGAAGCTTTCTTT. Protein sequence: CASSPPQNTEAFF. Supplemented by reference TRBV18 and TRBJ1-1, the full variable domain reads NAGVMQNPRHLVRRRGQEARLRCSPMKGHSHVYWYRQLPEEGLKFMVYLQKENIIDESGMPKERFSAEFPKEGPSILRIQQVVRGDSAAYFCASSPPQNTEAFFGQGTRLTVV.

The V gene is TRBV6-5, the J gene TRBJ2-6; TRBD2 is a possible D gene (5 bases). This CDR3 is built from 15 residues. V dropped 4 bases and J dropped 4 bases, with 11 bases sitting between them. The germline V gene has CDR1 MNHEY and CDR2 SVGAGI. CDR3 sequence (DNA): TGTGCCAGCAGTTTGCAGCGGTCCGGGGCCAACGTCCTGACTTTC. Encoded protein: CASSLQRSGANVLTF.

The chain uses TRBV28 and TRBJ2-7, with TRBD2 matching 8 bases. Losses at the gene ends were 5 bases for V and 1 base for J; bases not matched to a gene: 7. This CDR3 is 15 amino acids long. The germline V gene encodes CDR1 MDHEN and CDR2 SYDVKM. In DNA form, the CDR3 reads TGTGCCAGCAGTACCTCTAGCGGGCAATCCTACGAGCAGTACTTC. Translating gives CASSTSSGQSYEQYF. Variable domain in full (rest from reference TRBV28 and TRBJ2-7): DVKVTQSSRYLVKRTGEKVFLECVQDMDHENMFWYRQDPGLGLRLIYFSYDVKMKEKGDIPEGYSVSREKKERFSLILESASTNQTSMYLCASSTSSGQSYEQYFGPGTRLTVT.

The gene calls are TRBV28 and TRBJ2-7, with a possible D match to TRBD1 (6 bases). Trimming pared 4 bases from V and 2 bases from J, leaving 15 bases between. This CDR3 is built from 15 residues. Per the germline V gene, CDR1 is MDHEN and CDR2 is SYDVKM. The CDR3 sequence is CASSSPGQRPYEQYF. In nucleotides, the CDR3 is TGTGCCAGCAGTTCCCCAGGACAGCGACCCTACGAGCAGTACTTC.

The CDR3: CASSSPRDSGTDTQYF. CDR3 bases: TGTGCCAGCAGTTCCCCGAGGGATAGCGGCACAGATACGCAGTATTTT. This rearrangement joins TRBV28 to TRBJ2-3; tentative D call: TRBD2 (5 bases). Germline CDR1 reads MDHEN; CDR2 reads SYDVKM. This CDR3 comprises 16 residues. V lost 4 bases and J lost 1, with 15 bases in between. The full variable domain, with the rest looked up from reference TRBV28 and TRBJ2-3, is DVKVTQSSRYLVKRTGEKVFLECVQDMDHENMFWYRQDPGLGLRLIYFSYDVKMKEKGDIPEGYSVSREKKERFSLILESASTNQTSMYLCASSSPRDSGTDTQYFGPGTRLTVL.

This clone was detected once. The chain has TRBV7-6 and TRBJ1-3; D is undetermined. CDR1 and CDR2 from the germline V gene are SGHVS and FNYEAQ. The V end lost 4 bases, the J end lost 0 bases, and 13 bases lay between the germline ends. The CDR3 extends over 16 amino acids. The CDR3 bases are TGTGCCAGCAGCTCCCCGACCCAAGACTCTGGAAACACCATATATTTT. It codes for CASSSPTQDSGNTIYF.

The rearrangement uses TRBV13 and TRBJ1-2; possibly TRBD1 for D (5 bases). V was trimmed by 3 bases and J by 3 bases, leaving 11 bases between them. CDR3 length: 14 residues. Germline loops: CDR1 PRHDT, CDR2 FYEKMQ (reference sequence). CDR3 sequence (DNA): TGTGCCAGCAGCTTCCTGGGGGAAGACTATGGCTACACCTTC. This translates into CASSFLGEDYGYTF.

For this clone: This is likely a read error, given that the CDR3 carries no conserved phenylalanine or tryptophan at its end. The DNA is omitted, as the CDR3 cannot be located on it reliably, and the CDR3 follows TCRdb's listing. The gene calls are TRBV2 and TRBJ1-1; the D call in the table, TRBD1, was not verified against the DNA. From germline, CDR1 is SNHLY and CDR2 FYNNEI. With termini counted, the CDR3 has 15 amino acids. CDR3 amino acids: CASSERGPGQKKWLI.

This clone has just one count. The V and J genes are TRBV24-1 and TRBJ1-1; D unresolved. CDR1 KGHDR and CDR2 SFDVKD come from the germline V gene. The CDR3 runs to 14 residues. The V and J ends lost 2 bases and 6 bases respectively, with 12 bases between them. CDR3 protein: CATSDSGRRPEAFF. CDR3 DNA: TGTGCCACCAGTGATTCGGGAAGGCGGCCTGAAGCTTTCTTT.

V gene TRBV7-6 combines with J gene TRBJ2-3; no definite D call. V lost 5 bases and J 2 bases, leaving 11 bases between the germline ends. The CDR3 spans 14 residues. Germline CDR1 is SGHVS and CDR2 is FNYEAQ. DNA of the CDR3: TGTGCCAGCAGCCAAAGTAGGGTCACAGATACGCAGTATTTT. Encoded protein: CASSQSRVTDTQYF.

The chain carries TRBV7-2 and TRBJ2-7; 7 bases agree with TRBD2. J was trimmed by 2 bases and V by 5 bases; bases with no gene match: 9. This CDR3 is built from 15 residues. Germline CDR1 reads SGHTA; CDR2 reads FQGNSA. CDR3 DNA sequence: TGTGCCAGCAGCCCCGAGGCGGGGGTTACCTACGAGCAGTACTTC. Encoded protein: CASSPEAGVTYEQYF.

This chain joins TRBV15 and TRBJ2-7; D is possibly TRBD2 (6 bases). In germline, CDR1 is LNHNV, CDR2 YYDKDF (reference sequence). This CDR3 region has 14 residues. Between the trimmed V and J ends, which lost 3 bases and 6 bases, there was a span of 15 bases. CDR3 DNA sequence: TGTGCCACCAGCAGCGTGCGGGGCTTAGGCGAGCAGTACTTC. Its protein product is CATSSVRGLGEQYF.

CDR3 coding DNA: TGTGCCTGGAGTCCACAGGCCTCCGGAGCTTTCTTT. It translates to CAWSPQASGAFF. The genes are TRBV30 and TRBJ1-1; TRBD1 is a possible D gene (5 bases). Germline assignment: CDR1 GTSNPN and CDR2 SVGIG (reference sequence). Trimming removed 2 bases at V and 10 bases at J, with 14 bases between. This CDR3 contains 12 residues.

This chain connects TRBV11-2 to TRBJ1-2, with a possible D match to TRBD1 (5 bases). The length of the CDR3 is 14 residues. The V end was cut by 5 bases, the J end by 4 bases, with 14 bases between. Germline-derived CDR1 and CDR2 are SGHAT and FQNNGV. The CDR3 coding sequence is TGTGCCAGCAGCCCAGTGACAGCGTCCTATGGCTACACCTTC. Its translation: CASSPVTASYGYTF.

CDR3 DNA sequence: TGTGCCAGTAGCACACTTGGAAACACCATATATTTT. This sequence encodes CASSTLGNTIYF. The chain combines TRBV19 with TRBJ1-3; D remains unclear. Germline V gene data show CDR1 as LNHDA and CDR2 as SQIVND (reference sequence). V lost 6 bases to trimming and J lost 3 bases, with 6 bases between them. The CDR3 has 12 amino acids.

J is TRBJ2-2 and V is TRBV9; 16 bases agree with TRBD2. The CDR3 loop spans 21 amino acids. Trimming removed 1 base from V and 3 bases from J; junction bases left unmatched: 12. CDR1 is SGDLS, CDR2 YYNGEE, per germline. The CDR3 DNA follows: TGTGCCAGCAGCGTAAACCCCCAAGGGACTAGCGGGGGGGCCGACACCGGGGAGCTGTTTTTT. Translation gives CASSVNPQGTSGGADTGELFF.

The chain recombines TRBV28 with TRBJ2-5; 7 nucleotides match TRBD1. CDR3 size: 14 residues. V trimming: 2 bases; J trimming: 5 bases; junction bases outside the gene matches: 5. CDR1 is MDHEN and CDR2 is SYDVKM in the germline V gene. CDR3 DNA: TGTGCCAGCAGTTTAGTGGGCAGGGGGGAGACCCAGTACTTC. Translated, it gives CASSLVGRGETQYF.

The CDR3 sequence: CATRTAKETQYF. CDR3 sequence (DNA): TGTGCCACCCGGACAGCGAAAGAGACCCAGTACTTC. This chain links TRBV6-5 with TRBJ2-5, with D maybe TRBD1 (6 bases). V was pared by 10 bases and J by 3 bases, with 12 bases between. In germline, CDR1 is MNHEY, CDR2 SVGAGI. The CDR3 is made up of 12 amino acids.

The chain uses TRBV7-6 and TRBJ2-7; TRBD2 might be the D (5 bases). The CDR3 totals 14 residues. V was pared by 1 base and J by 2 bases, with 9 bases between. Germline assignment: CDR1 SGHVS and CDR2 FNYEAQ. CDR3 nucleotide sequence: TGTGCCAGCAGCTTAGAGACGGGAACCTACGAGCAGTACTTC. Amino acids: CASSLETGTYEQYF. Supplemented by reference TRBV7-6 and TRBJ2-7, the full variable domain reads GAGVSQSPRYKVTKRGQDVALRCDPISGHVSLYWYRQALGQGPEFLTYFNYEAQQDKSGLPNDRFSAERPEGSISTLTIQRTEQRDSAMYRCASSLETGTYEQYFGPGTRLTVT.